The 30 T cell receptor beta chains listed next were all sequenced from one sample in a study of blood T cell repertoires in COVID-19. Generated by immunoSEQ multiplex PCR, the TCRdb table keeps only in-frame clones and is missing some. The sample carries 300,000 to 400,000 clones, around nine tenths recorded once. Material: PBMCs or T cells enriched from blood (not recorded which). These receptors all stem from a man in his 60s who had recovered from COVID-19.

This sequence joins TRBV11-3 and TRBJ2-7, with D perhaps TRBD1 (6 bases). V lost 11 bases and J 2 bases, leaving 10 bases between the germline ends. This CDR3 has 11 residues. The germline V gene encodes CDR1 SGHNT and CDR2 YENEEA. The CDR3 sequence: CAGKGAYEQYF. CDR3 DNA sequence: TGTGCCGGCAAGGGGGCCTACGAGCAGTACTTC.

The chain uses TRBV19 and TRBJ2-7; the match to TRBD1 covers 7 bases. CDR3 length: 14 residues. Germline trimming cut 2 bases from V and 2 bases from J; bases unmatched to any gene: 3. CDR1 LNHDA and CDR2 SQIVND come from the germline V gene (reference sequence). This CDR3 is CASSIRQGTYEQYF. CDR3 coding DNA: TGTGCCAGTAGTATAAGACAGGGAACCTACGAGCAGTACTTC.

Written as DNA, the CDR3 is TGTGCCAGCTCACCACCGGGCAGGGATGAGCAGTTCTTC. Translation gives CASSPPGRDEQFF. This chain links TRBV18 with TRBJ2-1, with D possibly matching TRBD1 (5 bases). V was shortened by 0 bases and J by 8 bases, with 8 bases between the two germline ends. CDR1 is KGHSH, CDR2 LQKENI, per germline. The CDR3 runs 13 residues.

The gene calls are TRBV6-1 and TRBJ2-7; possibly TRBD1 for D (5 bases). From germline, CDR1 is MNHNS and CDR2 SASEGT. V lost 2 bases and J lost 0, with 11 bases in between. The CDR3 contains 15 residues. CDR3 protein: CASSESSTASYEQYF. For the CDR3, the DNA is TGTGCCAGCAGTGAATCTTCGACAGCCTCCTACGAGCAGTACTTC.

J is TRBJ1-4 and V is TRBV29-1, with 8 bases fitting TRBD1. CDR1 and CDR2 from the germline V gene are SQVTM and ANQGSEA. V gave up 1 base and J gave up 6 bases; unmatched junction bases: 7. The length of the CDR3 is 15 residues. In nucleotides, the CDR3 is TGCAGCGTTGAAGGGACCCCAGGGGGCGATGAAAAACTGTTTTTT. Translation: CSVEGTPGGDEKLFF.

The chain uses TRBV7-8 and TRBJ1-2; the match to TRBD1 covers 9 bases. With 0 bases clipped from V and 5 bases from J, the junction kept 7 bases outside the gene matches. CDR1 is SGHVS, CDR2 FQNEAQ, per germline. This CDR3 has 16 residues. DNA of the CDR3: TGTGCCAGCAGCTTAGCGGGGAGGACAGGGGCTTATGGCTACACCTTC. It specifies CASSLAGRTGAYGYTF.

The chain is built from TRBV5-1 and TRBJ2-5; TRBD1 aligns across 10 bases. The germline gives CDR1 SGHRS, CDR2 YFSETQ. This CDR3 has 15 amino acids. The ends lost 6 bases at V and 1 base at J; junction bases unmatched: 6. The CDR3 sequence: CASTGQGGPQETQYF. The CDR3 DNA follows: TGCGCCAGCACCGGACAGGGGGGTCCCCAAGAGACCCAGTACTTC. Drawing the rest from reference TRBV5-1 and TRBJ2-5, the complete variable domain is KAGVTQTPRYLIKTRGQQVTLSCSPISGHRSVSWYQQTPGQGLQFLFEYFSETQRNKGNFPGRFSGRQFSNSRSEMNVSTLELGDSALYLCASTGQGGPQETQYFGPGTRLLVL.

The V and J genes are TRBV24-1 and TRBJ2-2, with TRBD2 matching 10 bases. Per the germline V gene, CDR1 is KGHDR and CDR2 is SFDVKD. V lost 5 bases and J lost 4; bases outside the gene matches: 9. The CDR3 extends over 17 amino acids. CDR3 protein: CATSAVSGRAGTGELFF. Here the CDR3 DNA reads TGTGCCACCAGTGCCGTAAGCGGGAGGGCTGGCACCGGGGAGCTGTTTTTT.

Here the CDR3 reads CASSLIGVGGYQPQHF. CDR3 DNA: TGTGCCAGCAGCTTGATTGGGGTGGGGGGATATCAGCCCCAGCATTTT. The chain uses TRBV5-8 and TRBJ1-5, with a tentative D call TRBD1 (5 bases). Between the trimmed V and J ends, which lost 1 base and 5 bases, there was a span of 16 bases. The CDR3 covers 16 residues. Germline V gives CDR1 SGHTS, CDR2 YDEGEE.

The chain couples TRBV19 to TRBJ2-5, with TRBD1 as a possible D gene (5 bases). Germline V CDR1 and CDR2: LNHDA, SQIVND (reference sequence). The CDR3 extends over 15 amino acids. V was shortened by 5 bases and J by 5 bases, with 18 bases between the two germline ends. Here the CDR3 DNA reads TGTGCCAGTAGTCCTAGATCTAGGGGTCGGGAGACCCAGTACTTC. Protein: CASSPRSRGRETQYF.

This chain connects TRBV24-1 to TRBJ1-2; perhaps TRBD1 as D (5 bases). The length of the CDR3 is 16 residues. The germline V gene has CDR1 KGHDR and CDR2 SFDVKD. V lost 4 bases to trimming and J lost 0 bases, with 14 bases between them. CDR3 DNA sequence: TGTGCCACCAGTGACTCCGACCGGGGGTCTAACTATGGCTACACCTTC. Its protein is CATSDSDRGSNYGYTF.

With respect to this clone: The same CDR3 also results from other DNA sequences found in this sample. The chain recombines TRBV2 with TRBJ1-2; TRBD1 aligns across 7 bases. CDR1 is SNHLY and CDR2 is FYNNEI in the germline V gene. The ends lost 6 bases at V and 1 base at J; junction bases unmatched: 5. The CDR3 runs to 14 residues. CDR3: CASRGDSFNYGYTF. CDR3 in DNA: TGTGCCAGCAGGGGGGACAGCTTTAACTATGGCTACACCTTC.

This rearrangement joins TRBV5-1 to TRBJ2-1; 9 nucleotides line up with TRBD2. CDR1 and CDR2 (germline): SGHRS, YFSETQ. V lost 4 bases, J lost 5 bases, and 4 bases stayed unmatched. The CDR3 runs 14 residues. The CDR3 region is CASSGSGSHNEQFF. DNA for the CDR3: TGCGCCAGCAGCGGTAGCGGGAGCCACAATGAGCAGTTCTTC. The entire variable domain, with the rest obtained from reference TRBV5-1 and TRBJ2-1, is as follows: KAGVTQTPRYLIKTRGQQVTLSCSPISGHRSVSWYQQTPGQGLQFLFEYFSETQRNKGNFPGRFSGRQFSNSRSEMNVSTLELGDSALYLCASSGSGSHNEQFFGPGTRLTVL.

This chain joins TRBV25-1 and TRBJ1-1; 9 bases agree with TRBD1. Germline V gene sequence: CDR1 MGHDK, CDR2 SYGVNS. The CDR3 covers 14 residues. Trimming removed 4 bases from V and 6 bases from J; junction bases left unmatched: 6. The CDR3, as DNA: TGTGCCAGCAGTGTTACAGGGGGCATCGCTGAAGCTTTCTTT. Translating it yields CASSVTGGIAEAFF.

This chain connects TRBV6-2 or TRBV6-3 to TRBJ2-7; D possibly corresponds to TRBD2 (6 bases). V lost 1 base and J 7 bases, leaving 20 bases between the germline ends. The CDR3 contains 16 residues. CDR1 MNHEY and CDR2 SVGEGT come from the germline V gene. CDR3 sequence (DNA): TGTGCCAGCAGTTACTATGGGCAGGGAGGTTCGCTAGAGCAGTACTTC. Its protein is CASSYYGQGGSLEQYF.

This clone was seen more than once but under ten times. V is TRBV25-1 and J is TRBJ2-7, with 7 bases lining up with TRBD1. Germline-derived CDR1 and CDR2 are MGHDK and SYGVNS. The V segment lost 3 bases and the J segment 1 base; nucleotides outside the gene matches: 3. The CDR3 has 14 amino acids. The CDR3 bases are TGTGCCAGCAGTGACCCCAGGGGGTCCTACGAGCAGTACTTC. It yields the protein CASSDPRGSYEQYF.

The gene calls are TRBV7-9 and TRBJ1-5, with TRBD1 matching 7 bases. Germline lookup yields CDR1 SEHNR and CDR2 FQNEAQ (reference sequence). CDR3 size: 14 residues. Germline trimming cut 3 bases from V and 5 bases from J; bases unmatched to any gene: 4. The CDR3 sequence is CASSFRDSDQPQHF. The CDR3 DNA reads as TGTGCCAGCAGCTTTAGGGACAGTGATCAGCCCCAGCATTTT.

The chain joins TRBV24-1 to TRBJ2-5; 7 nucleotides line up with TRBD1. The CDR3 length is 16 residues. The germline V gene encodes CDR1 KGHDR and CDR2 SFDVKD. Losses at the gene ends were 3 bases for V and 1 base for J; bases not matched to a gene: 7. The CDR3 here is CATSDGLGTAQETQYF. In DNA form, the CDR3 reads TGTGCCACCAGTGATGGTCTCGGGACAGCCCAAGAGACCCAGTACTTC.

The V gene is TRBV28, the J gene TRBJ2-1, with TRBD2 matching 10 bases. V dropped 6 bases and J dropped 7; count of bases not matched to a gene: 3. CDR1 is MDHEN, CDR2 SYDVKM, per germline. The CDR3 has 13 residues. The CDR3 is CASRPSGRNEQFF. For the CDR3, the DNA is TGTGCCAGCAGACCTAGCGGGAGAAATGAGCAGTTCTTC. The variable domain in full, with the rest retrieved from reference TRBV28 and TRBJ2-1, is DVKVTQSSRYLVKRTGEKVFLECVQDMDHENMFWYRQDPGLGLRLIYFSYDVKMKEKGDIPEGYSVSREKKERFSLILESASTNQTSMYLCASRPSGRNEQFFGPGTRLTVL.

The chain is built from TRBV9 and TRBJ1-1; weak D call: TRBD1 (6 bases). CDR1 SGDLS and CDR2 YYNGEE come from the germline V gene. V was shortened by 3 bases and J by 0 bases, with 9 bases between the two germline ends. This CDR3 spans 14 amino acids. The CDR3 region is CASSGGLLNTEAFF. DNA for the CDR3: TGTGCCAGCAGCGGGGGGCTACTGAACACTGAAGCTTTCTTT.

The chain carries TRBV28 and TRBJ1-5, with TRBD1 matching over 11 bases. Germline V gene data show CDR1 as MDHEN and CDR2 as SYDVKM. Trimming cost V 9 bases and J 7 bases; bases outside gene matches: 17. The CDR3 is made up of 17 amino acids. CDR3 nucleotide sequence: TGTGCCAGTCCCTGGGGGGGGCGGACAGGGGGCGGACAGCCCCAGCATTTT. Its protein product is CASPWGGRTGGGQPQHF. The full variable domain, with the rest looked up from reference TRBV28 and TRBJ1-5, is DVKVTQSSRYLVKRTGEKVFLECVQDMDHENMFWYRQDPGLGLRLIYFSYDVKMKEKGDIPEGYSVSREKKERFSLILESASTNQTSMYLCASPWGGRTGGGQPQHFGDGTRLSIL.

The V and J genes are TRBV12-3 or TRBV12-4 and TRBJ2-7, with D possibly matching TRBD2 (6 bases). V dropped 4 bases and J dropped 7 bases, with 8 bases sitting between them. The CDR3 loop spans 11 amino acids. The CDR3 DNA reads TGTGCCAGCAGTTGGAGGGGAGAGCAGTACTTC. It yields the protein CASSWRGEQYF.

In DNA, the CDR3 is TGTGCCAGCAGCTTAAGACCCCTCCAGGGCGGGGACACTGAAGCTTTCTTT. Its protein is CASSLRPLQGGDTEAFF. The chain has TRBV7-3 and TRBJ1-1, with D possibly TRBD1 on 5 matching bases. Germline CDR1 reads SGHTA; CDR2 reads FQGTGA. This CDR3 is built from 17 residues. V lost 1 base, J lost 3 bases, and 18 bases lay in between.

The rearrangement links TRBV7-9 to TRBJ1-2, with 7 bases identical to TRBD1. The CDR3 extends over 15 amino acids. Germline V gene sequence: CDR1 SEHNR, CDR2 FQNEAQ (reference sequence). Unmatched junction bases numbered 5, after V lost 4 bases and J lost 0 bases. The CDR3 DNA is TGTGCCAGCAGCTGGTACAGGGGCTCTAACTATGGCTACACCTTC. Translation gives CASSWYRGSNYGYTF.

This chain connects TRBV7-8 to TRBJ2-1; TRBD2 agrees at 13 bases. CDR3 size: 19 residues. The V and J ends lost 1 base and 9 bases, in that order; junction bases with no gene match: 15. CDR1 is SGHVS and CDR2 is FQNEAQ in the germline V gene. The CDR3 DNA follows: TGTGCCAGCAGCTTAGGGCGACTAGCGGGAGGAGGTATTGGTGGTGAGCAGTTCTTC. This gives the protein CASSLGRLAGGGIGGEQFF.

The CDR3 sequence is CASSLFTGGTTDTQYF. CDR3 bases: TGTGCCAGCAGCTTATTCACAGGGGGGACCACAGATACGCAGTATTTT. The V and J genes are TRBV5-6 and TRBJ2-3; 8 bases are shared with TRBD1. Looked up from germline, CDR1 is SGHDT and CDR2 is YYEEEE. V shed 2 bases and J 2 bases; nucleotides not matched to a gene: 7. The CDR3 length is 16 residues.

The chain couples TRBV6-1 to TRBJ2-4, with a possible D match to TRBD1 (6 bases). The V end was cut by 3 bases, the J end by 0 bases, with 15 bases between. The V gene's germline CDR1 is MNHNS and CDR2 SASEGT. The CDR3 length is 17 residues. CDR3 in amino acids: CASSDYREHLAKNIQYF. The CDR3 coding sequence is TGTGCCAGCAGTGATTACAGGGAGCATCTAGCCAAAAACATTCAGTACTTC.

This chain links TRBV2 with TRBJ1-1; the D gene is possibly TRBD1 (6 bases). V lost 4 bases, J lost 5 bases, and 14 bases lay in between. The CDR3 is 14 residues long. Germline V gene sequence: CDR1 SNHLY, CDR2 FYNNEI. The DNA of the CDR3 is TGTGCCAGCAGTGGGCAGGGGCCTTGGACTGAAGCTTTCTTT. Amino acids: CASSGQGPWTEAFF.

This chain uses TRBV28 with TRBJ2-2, with 9 positions matching TRBD2. Losses at the gene ends were 4 bases for V and 8 bases for J; bases not matched to a gene: 8. The germline V gene has CDR1 MDHEN and CDR2 SYDVKM. This CDR3 is 15 amino acids long. CDR3 DNA: TGTGCCAGCAGTTCCCTCAGCGGGAGGCGTGGGGAGCTGTTTTTT. This sequence encodes CASSSLSGRRGELFF.

This clone appeared once. The rearrangement joins TRBV29-1 to TRBJ1-2, with D possibly being TRBD1 (6 bases). Germline V gene sequence: CDR1 SQVTM, CDR2 ANQGSEA. The CDR3 covers 15 residues. V gave up 5 bases and J gave up 0 bases, with 16 bases separating them. The CDR3 spells CSVFPPGHPNYGYTF. CDR3 DNA: TGCAGCGTTTTCCCCCCGGGACACCCTAACTATGGCTACACCTTC.